This TCR beta chain originates from a study of blood T cell repertoires in COVID-19 (dated by TCRdb to 2018 to 2021). Regarding the study in general: Samples from collaborators originated in the United States, Italy and Spain and spanned both the acute and convalescent phases of COVID-19. A freely available public database, intended as a resource for researchers studying the immune response to SARS-CoV-2, is where the repertoires were released. The prospective study material was composed of cDNA or gDNA derived from T cells, B-cell-depleted T cells, or PBMCs. The dataset comprised deeply sampled blood TCRbeta repertoires from subjects exposed to, actively infected with, or recovered from COVID-19. A de-identified subject ID, COVID-19 status, age in years and sex were almost always included in the sample metadata. Samples were obtained from the ongoing ImmuneRACE study (first 160 participants) and from about 1,300 subjects provided by 6 global collaborators. Where HLA class I and class II types were available, the types were taken from metadata supplied by the sample provider, not from assay-based typing.

General study outcomes and caveats: How much clinical and demographic metadata was included differed by source and by participant, and the metadata was provided uncurated.

Based on the germline V gene, the CDR1 and CDR2 sequences are SGDLS and YYNGEE. Clipping removes 2 bases from V and 3 bases from J, with 2 as the unmatched junction base count. The CDR3 runs 14 amino acids, cysteine and phenylalanine included. The read is trimmed to its CDR3 DNA, 42 bases read in frame from base 1. Concerning this clone: There is no known antigen for this receptor. There are no base qualities to consult, and no much larger clone falls within one base. This same CDR3 is encoded by further DNA sequences in the sample.

TCRbeta CDR3 regions were amplified from genomic DNA by means of the immunoSEQ Assay, a bias-controlled multiplex PCR. From the authors' description of their analysis: Nucleated cell counts per sample were estimated from amplification of reference gene primers within the assay. To quantify the absolute abundance of each unique TCRbeta CDR3 rearrangement, sequence reads were collapsed and filtered. For each sample, productive Simpson clonality was calculated as the square root of Simpson's diversity index across productive rearrangements. TCRdb mirrors the immuneACCESS table, restricted to in-frame sequences. Some clones are absent from its copies; in checked studies, under half trace to an unresolved V gene, and the reason for the others is unknown. That table is the source of V, J and clone size, and D and trimming were worked out from the DNA. For this sample the table gives about 160,000 clones, of which approximately 88% were detected only once. The ten largest account for roughly 9.2% of the sample.

Collaborating institutions collected whole blood in K2EDTA tubes following their own protocols. Collaborator samples were shipped for TCRbeta analysis as frozen whole blood, isolated PBMCs, or DNA extracted from either sample type. The TCR was taken from a woman older than 75 with active or convalescent COVID-19. The chain is encoded by TRBV9 joined to TRBJ2-7; TRBD2 fits 10 bases in the junction. The source material was peripheral blood. The DNA reads TGTGCCAGCAGCGTCGGACTAGCGGTCTACGAGCAGTACTTC. Protein translation: CASSVGLAVYEQYF.